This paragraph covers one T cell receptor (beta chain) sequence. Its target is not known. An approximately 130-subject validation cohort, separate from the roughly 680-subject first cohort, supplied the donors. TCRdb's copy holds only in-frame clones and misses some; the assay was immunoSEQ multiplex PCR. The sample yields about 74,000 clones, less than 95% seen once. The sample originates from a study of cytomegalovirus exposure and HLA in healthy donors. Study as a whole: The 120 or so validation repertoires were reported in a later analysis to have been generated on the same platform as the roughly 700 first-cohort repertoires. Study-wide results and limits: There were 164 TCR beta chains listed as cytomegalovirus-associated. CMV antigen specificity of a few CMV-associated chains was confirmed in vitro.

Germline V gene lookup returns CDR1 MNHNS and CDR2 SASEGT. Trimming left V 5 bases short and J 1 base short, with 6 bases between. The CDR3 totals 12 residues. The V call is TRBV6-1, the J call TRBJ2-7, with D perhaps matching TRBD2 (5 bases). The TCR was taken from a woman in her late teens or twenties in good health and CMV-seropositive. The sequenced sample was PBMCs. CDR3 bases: TGTGCCAGCAGTCGGACTTCCTACGAGCAGTACTTC. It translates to CASSRTSYEQYF.